This TCR beta chain was obtained from a study of blood T cell repertoires in COVID-19. Background on the study: Researchers got acute and convalescent COVID-19 samples from the United States, Italy and Spain. T cells, B-cell-depleted T cells, or PBMCs supplied cDNA or gDNA.

From germline, CDR1 is SGHTS and CDR2 YDEGEE. The V end lost 4 bases, the J end lost 6 bases, and 17 bases lay between the germline ends. The CDR3 sequence is 14 residues long. Followed longitudinally, the Seattle patients had been enrolled during active infection. Authors' data handling: Estimation of nucleated cell counts was performed using reference gene primer amplification. Assay: immunoSEQ multiplex PCR; the TCRdb copy retains only in-frame clones and omits some. The V and J calls and clone size are taken from that table; D and trimming were inferred from the DNA. In the table there are 150,000 to 200,000 clones, around nine tenths of which are singletons.

Material: peripheral blood. The chain uses TRBV5-8 and TRBJ2-7; weak D call: TRBD1 (6 bases). The source is a woman aged 70 to 79 with COVID-19, enrolled during active disease. The CDR3 DNA follows: TGTGCCAGCAGCCCGCTGGACAGCCCAGCCGAGCAGTACTTC. It specifies CASSPLDSPAEQYF. Looking up the rest from reference TRBV5-8 and TRBJ2-7 gives the full variable domain: EAGVTQSPTHLIKTRGQQATLRCSPISGHTSVYWYQQALGLGLQFLLWYDEGEERNRGNFPPRFSGRQFPNYSSELNVNALELEDSALYLCASSPLDSPAEQYFGPGTRLTVT.